This entry describes one TCR beta chain. The patients had locally advanced or metastatic urothelial carcinoma. This entry is derived from a study of PD-L1 blockade in urothelial cancer. On the study more broadly: Earlier, patients had received 0 to 3 chemotherapy regimens. T cells were recovered from blood samples at a median of roughly 150,000.

Spiking each PCR with synthetic TCR analog templates was performed. The repertoire was sequenced with immunoSEQ multiplex PCR; TCRdb's copy has only in-frame clones and lacks some. Found here are tens of thousands of clones, 90% to 95% of them singletons; the top ten hold more than 8%. CDR3 length: 13 amino acids. Germline lookup yields CDR1 SGHNT and CDR2 YYREEE (reference sequence). V was shortened by 1 base and J by 6 bases, with 11 bases between the two germline ends. The specimen comprised PBMCs, sampled around atezolizumab (anti-PD-L1) treatment. V usage is TRBV5-4 and J usage is TRBJ2-7; tentative D call: TRBD1 (6 bases). The receptor was isolated from a man in his fifties or sixties with urothelial cancer. CDR3 DNA: TGTGCCAGCAGCTTGTTCCAGGGGTCCGAGCAGTACTTC. This encodes CASSLFQGSEQYF.